A selection of T cell receptor beta chains follows, all from one sample in a study of T cells in Graves' hyperthyroidism and ophthalmopathy. Each CDR3 protein gets one entry after TCRdb re-called the multiplex PCR reads with MiXCR. The sample contains about 400,000 distinct CDR3 sequences, 15% of which appear only once. Sequencing was done on a sample of blood. These receptors all stem from a woman aged 25 to 39 with Graves' hyperthyroidism. The CDR3 runs from the conserved cysteine through the conserved F or W. Each record gives: V gene, D gene, clone size, J gene, CDR3 protein, CDR3 DNA. The D gene is left open where the match is weak. A row's size may be missing; if present it is once, few, many or a size class.

V gene: TRBV7-6; D gene: TRBD2; clone size: many; J gene: TRBJ2-7; CDR3 protein: CASSPLRSSGRQYEQYF; CDR3 DNA: TGTGCCAGCAGCCCCTTAAGATCTAGCGGGAGACAATACGAGCAGTACTTC
V gene: TRBV28; D gene: .; clone size: many; J gene: TRBJ1-1; CDR3 protein: CASSLSGLRLAFF; CDR3 DNA: TGTGCCAGCAGTTTATCAGGCCTGCGGTTAGCTTTCTTT
V gene: TRBV5-1; D gene: .; clone size: many; J gene: TRBJ1-3; CDR3 protein: CASSLDFSGNPRGNTIYF; CDR3 DNA: TGCGCCAGCAGCTTGGACTTCTCGGGTAATCCGAGGGGAAACACCATATATTTT
V gene: TRBV5-1; D gene: TRBD2; clone size: .; J gene: TRBJ2-5; CDR3 protein: CASSLGTSGIFQETQYF; CDR3 DNA: TGCGCCAGCAGCCTCGGGACTAGCGGTATATTCCAAGAGACCCAGTACTTC
V gene: TRBV29-1; D gene: TRBD1; clone size: few; J gene: TRBJ1-5; CDR3 protein: CSVGQGLGQPQHF; CDR3 DNA: TGCAGCGTTGGACAGGGGTTAGGACAGCCCCAGCATTTT
V gene: TRBV28; D gene: .; clone size: few; J gene: TRBJ2-1; CDR3 protein: CASSRPGTIDEQFF; CDR3 DNA: TGTGCCAGCAGTCGTCCCGGGACAATCGATGAGCAGTTCTTC
V gene: TRBV12-3/TRBV12-4; D gene: .; clone size: few; J gene: TRBJ1-6; CDR3 protein: CASSYLRPTNSPLHF; CDR3 DNA: TGTGCCAGCAGTTATCTACGGCCGACGAATTCACCCCTCCACTTT
V gene: TRBV20-1; D gene: .; clone size: few; J gene: TRBJ1-1; CDR3 protein: CSARTPNTEAFF; CDR3 DNA: TGCAGTGCTAGGACACCGAACACTGAAGCTTTCTTT
V gene: TRBV29-1; D gene: .; clone size: many; J gene: TRBJ2-5; CDR3 protein: CSVEEPTTAQYF; CDR3 DNA: TGCAGCGTTGAAGAACCAACCACGGCCCAGTACTTC
V gene: TRBV6-1; D gene: .; clone size: .; J gene: TRBJ1-3; CDR3 protein: CASSLTGKGNTIYF; CDR3 DNA: TGTGCCAGCAGTTTAACAGGGAAGGGAAACACCATATATTTT
V gene: TRBV30; D gene: .; clone size: many; J gene: TRBJ1-4; CDR3 protein: CAWKVRWGSLNEKLFF; CDR3 DNA: TGTGCCTGGAAGGTCCGGTGGGGCAGCCTTAATGAAAAACTGTTTTTT
V gene: TRBV3-1; D gene: .; clone size: many; J gene: TRBJ1-1; CDR3 protein: CASSQDRSDGNTEAFF; CDR3 DNA: TGTGCCAGCAGCCAAGATCGGTCAGATGGGAACACTGAAGCTTTCTTT
V gene: TRBV2; D gene: .; clone size: many; J gene: TRBJ2-5; CDR3 protein: CASSGDGKETQYF; CDR3 DNA: TGTGCCAGCAGTGGGGACGGAAAAGAGACCCAGTACTTC
V gene: TRBV4-2; D gene: TRBD2; clone size: .; J gene: TRBJ2-1; CDR3 protein: CASSQGLAGGLNEQFF; CDR3 DNA: TGTGCCAGCAGCCAGGGACTAGCGGGAGGCCTTAATGAGCAGTTCTTC
V gene: TRBV20-1; D gene: TRBD2; clone size: few; J gene: TRBJ2-1; CDR3 protein: CSAPEAGHNEQFF; CDR3 DNA: TGCAGTGCTCCAGAAGCGGGACACAATGAGCAGTTCTTC
V gene: TRBV13; D gene: .; clone size: .; J gene: TRBJ2-4; CDR3 protein: CASSPAGALDLLYF; CDR3 DNA: TGTGCCAGCAGCCCGGCTGGGGCTTTGGATCTTCTGTACTTC
V gene: TRBV4-1; D gene: TRBD1; clone size: few; J gene: TRBJ2-7; CDR3 protein: CASSPLGTGQGKYEQYF; CDR3 DNA: TGCGCCAGCAGCCCTTTAGGGACGGGACAGGGCAAGTACGAGCAGTACTTC
V gene: TRBV10-3; D gene: .; clone size: few; J gene: TRBJ2-7; CDR3 protein: CAIKDGSSYEQYF; CDR3 DNA: TGTGCCATAAAGGACGGAAGCTCCTACGAGCAGTACTTC
V gene: TRBV29-1; D gene: TRBD1; clone size: few; J gene: TRBJ2-5; CDR3 protein: CSVQDRDQETQYF; CDR3 DNA: TGCAGCGTCCAGGACAGGGACCAAGAGACCCAGTACTTC
V gene: TRBV7-2; D gene: TRBD1; clone size: few; J gene: TRBJ2-5; CDR3 protein: CASSLTGGWQETQYF; CDR3 DNA: TGTGCCAGCAGCTTAACAGGGGGCTGGCAAGAGACCCAGTACTTC
V gene: TRBV6-1; D gene: .; clone size: .; J gene: TRBJ1-3; CDR3 protein: CASSEARTTGNTIYF; CDR3 DNA: TGTGCCAGCAGTGAAGCGAGGACAACTGGAAACACCATATATTTT
V gene: TRBV28; D gene: .; clone size: many; J gene: TRBJ2-3; CDR3 protein: CASSLERLGRASTDTQYF; CDR3 DNA: TGTGCCAGCAGTTTAGAACGCCTGGGGCGGGCTAGCACAGATACGCAGTATTTT
V gene: TRBV29-1; D gene: TRBD2; clone size: many; J gene: TRBJ2-5; CDR3 protein: CSSGGLAGVGGETQYF; CDR3 DNA: TGCAGCTCGGGAGGACTAGCGGGAGTAGGAGGAGAGACCCAGTACTTC
V gene: TRBV20-1; D gene: .; clone size: many; J gene: TRBJ2-1; CDR3 protein: CSASPGSYEQFF; CDR3 DNA: TGCAGTGCTAGTCCGGGGAGTTATGAGCAGTTCTTC
V gene: TRBV15; D gene: .; clone size: few; J gene: TRBJ1-4; CDR3 protein: CATSIRGFDEKLFF; CDR3 DNA: TGTGCCACCAGCATTAGGGGATTCGATGAAAAACTGTTTTTT
V gene: TRBV9; D gene: .; clone size: .; J gene: TRBJ2-7; CDR3 protein: CASSPGLIPHEQYF; CDR3 DNA: TGTGCCAGCAGCCCAGGACTAATTCCCCACGAGCAGTACTTC
V gene: TRBV20-1; D gene: TRBD1; clone size: .; J gene: TRBJ1-4; CDR3 protein: CSARGDRVGEKLFF; CDR3 DNA: TGCAGTGCTAGAGGCGACAGGGTTGGCGAAAAACTGTTTTTT
V gene: TRBV11-2; D gene: TRBD2; clone size: .; J gene: TRBJ2-5; CDR3 protein: CASSPLAGGPKETQYF; CDR3 DNA: TGTGCCAGCAGCCCATTAGCGGGAGGGCCAAAAGAGACCCAGTACTTC
V gene: TRBV28; D gene: TRBD2; clone size: many; J gene: TRBJ2-5; CDR3 protein: CASTSGSQETQYF; CDR3 DNA: TGTGCCAGTACTAGCGGGAGCCAAGAGACCCAGTACTTC
V gene: TRBV3-1; D gene: TRBD2; clone size: many; J gene: TRBJ2-7; CDR3 protein: CASSQAAGGPYEQYF; CDR3 DNA: TGTGCCAGCAGCCAAGCAGCGGGAGGGCCCTACGAGCAGTACTTC
V gene: TRBV20-1; D gene: .; clone size: many; J gene: TRBJ2-1; CDR3 protein: CSAAPPYNEQFF; CDR3 DNA: TGCAGTGCGGCCCCCCCCTACAATGAGCAGTTCTTC
V gene: TRBV5-1; D gene: TRBD2; clone size: many; J gene: TRBJ2-2; CDR3 protein: CASSLVSGRPAGELFF; CDR3 DNA: TGCGCCAGCAGCTTGGTTAGCGGGAGACCGGCCGGGGAGCTGTTTTTT
V gene: TRBV2; D gene: .; clone size: many; J gene: TRBJ2-3; CDR3 protein: CASPAEGLSTDTQYF; CDR3 DNA: TGTGCCAGCCCGGCGGAGGGGCTGAGCACAGATACGCAGTATTTT
V gene: TRBV18; D gene: .; clone size: many; J gene: TRBJ1-2; CDR3 protein: CASSPLGGYGYTF; CDR3 DNA: TGTGCCAGCTCACCATTGGGAGGTTATGGCTACACCTTC
V gene: TRBV10-2; D gene: .; clone size: few; J gene: TRBJ2-2; CDR3 protein: CASSEAGKYGELSF; CDR3 DNA: TGCGCCAGCAGTGAGGCAGGGAAGTACGGGGAGCTGTCTTTT
V gene: TRBV27; D gene: .; clone size: many; J gene: TRBJ2-7; CDR3 protein: CASSLYAAGHVGQYF; CDR3 DNA: TGTGCCAGCAGTTTATATGCGGCGGGCCATGTCGGGCAGTACTTC
V gene: TRBV6-2/TRBV6-3; D gene: .; clone size: few; J gene: TRBJ1-2; CDR3 protein: CASSGQTSNYGYTF; CDR3 DNA: TGTGCCAGCAGCGGACAGACCTCTAACTATGGCTACACCTTC
V gene: TRBV6-1; D gene: TRBD1; clone size: many; J gene: TRBJ2-7; CDR3 protein: CASSLDDRVHEQYF; CDR3 DNA: TGTGCCAGCAGCTTAGACGACAGGGTGCACGAGCAGTACTTC
V gene: TRBV27; D gene: TRBD1; clone size: many; J gene: TRBJ1-1; CDR3 protein: CASSLSRGETEAFF; CDR3 DNA: TGTGCCAGCAGTTTAAGCAGGGGGGAGACTGAAGCTTTCTTT
V gene: TRBV6-1; D gene: .; clone size: .; J gene: TRBJ1-6; CDR3 protein: CASRQQNNSPLHF; CDR3 DNA: TGTGCCAGCAGGCAGCAAAATAATTCACCCCTCCACTTT
V gene: TRBV5-1; D gene: TRBD2; clone size: many; J gene: TRBJ2-3; CDR3 protein: CASSGGAGVGADTQYF; CDR3 DNA: TGCGCCAGCAGCGGGGGAGCGGGAGTTGGGGCAGATACGCAGTATTTT
V gene: TRBV10-1; D gene: .; clone size: many; J gene: TRBJ2-5; CDR3 protein: CASSEASEETQYF; CDR3 DNA: TGCGCCAGCAGTGAGGCTAGCGAGGAGACCCAGTACTTC
V gene: TRBV27; D gene: TRBD2; clone size: many; J gene: TRBJ2-1; CDR3 protein: CASSPILAGVFNEQFF; CDR3 DNA: TGTGCCAGCAGCCCGATACTAGCGGGAGTTTTCAATGAGCAGTTCTTC
V gene: TRBV4-2; D gene: TRBD2; clone size: once; J gene: TRBJ2-5; CDR3 protein: CASSGSGRTETQYF; CDR3 DNA: TGTGCCAGCAGTGGGAGCGGGAGGACGGAGACCCAGTACTTC
V gene: TRBV12-3/TRBV12-4; D gene: .; clone size: .; J gene: TRBJ1-4; CDR3 protein: CASRPPLGRGQNEKLFF; CDR3 DNA: TGTGCCAGCCGACCCCCCCTGGGCAGGGGACAAAATGAAAAACTGTTTTTT
V gene: TRBV25-1; D gene: .; clone size: .; J gene: TRBJ2-5; CDR3 protein: CASSDSGRMYQETQYF; CDR3 DNA: TGTGCCAGCAGTGATTCCGGCCGGATGTACCAAGAGACCCAGTACTTC
V gene: TRBV29-1; D gene: .; clone size: many; J gene: TRBJ1-4; CDR3 protein: CSVGAGRQEKLFF; CDR3 DNA: TGCAGCGTTGGGGCAGGGCGGCAGGAAAAACTGTTTTTT
V gene: TRBV5-1; D gene: TRBD1; clone size: few; J gene: TRBJ2-1; CDR3 protein: CASAGKGDSEREQFF; CDR3 DNA: TGCGCCAGCGCCGGTAAGGGGGACAGCGAGCGCGAGCAGTTCTTC
V gene: TRBV20-1; D gene: .; clone size: many; J gene: TRBJ2-3; CDR3 protein: CSARDRTGSADTQYF; CDR3 DNA: TGCAGTGCTAGAGATCGGACCGGGAGCGCAGATACGCAGTATTTT
V gene: TRBV27; D gene: .; clone size: few; J gene: TRBJ2-6; CDR3 protein: CASSLSTGANVLTF; CDR3 DNA: TGTGCCAGCAGTTTATCGACTGGGGCCAACGTCCTGACTTTC
V gene: TRBV20-1; D gene: .; clone size: many; J gene: TRBJ1-2; CDR3 protein: CSARVFPGAIYGYTF; CDR3 DNA: TGCAGTGCTAGAGTCTTCCCGGGAGCCATCTATGGCTACACCTTC
V gene: TRBV30; D gene: .; clone size: many; J gene: TRBJ2-1; CDR3 protein: CAWSVQVSYNEQFF; CDR3 DNA: TGTGCCTGGAGTGTACAGGTCTCCTACAATGAGCAGTTCTTC
V gene: TRBV20-1; D gene: .; clone size: few; J gene: TRBJ2-3; CDR3 protein: CSARTEPRDTQYF; CDR3 DNA: TGCAGTGCTCGGACAGAGCCCAGGGATACGCAGTATTTT
V gene: TRBV14; D gene: .; clone size: .; J gene: TRBJ2-5; CDR3 protein: CASSPWQRETQYF; CDR3 DNA: TGTGCCAGCAGTCCCTGGCAGCGGGAGACCCAGTACTTC
V gene: TRBV9; D gene: .; clone size: many; J gene: TRBJ1-4; CDR3 protein: CASSVQDSATNEKLFF; CDR3 DNA: TGTGCCAGCAGCGTCCAGGACAGTGCAACTAATGAAAAACTGTTTTTT